The 27 T cell receptor beta chains given below trace back to one sample, sequenced in a study of response to subunit inactivated influenza vaccine. MiXCR, run by TCRdb on the RT-PCR reads, gives a single entry per CDR3 protein. The table lists about 700,000 distinct CDR3 sequences, around 15% of them singletons, with 7.5% to 8% in the top ten. Sequences were derived from PBMCs from blood, sampled roughly 15 days before vaccination. Every receptor here comes from a man between 45 and 60 years old who received an inactivated influenza vaccine.

The V and J genes are TRBV11-2 and TRBJ2-3; 15 positions match TRBD2. This CDR3 has 19 residues. J was trimmed by 2 bases and V by 4 bases; bases with no gene match: 10. Germline CDR1 reads SGHAT; CDR2 reads FQNNGV. CDR3: CASSSRTSGGAWTTDTQYF. Here the CDR3 DNA reads TGTGCCAGCAGCTCTAGGACTAGCGGGGGGGCCTGGACCACAGATACGCAGTATTTT.

In regard to this clonotype: One base away lies a much larger clone, so this may be a sequencing read error. The chain uses TRBV12-3 or TRBV12-4 and TRBJ1-6, with no clear D. The CDR3 covers 13 residues. In nucleotides, the CDR3 is TGTGCCAACAGTCCCACGACTGTTTCACCCCTCCACTTT. Its translation: CANSPTTVSPLHF.

In this sample, this clonotype turned up many times. This chain links TRBV6-2 or TRBV6-3 with TRBJ1-5; 7 bases line up with TRBD1. The germline V gene encodes CDR1 MNHEY and CDR2 SVGEGT. The CDR3 extends over 15 amino acids. After removal of 1 base from V and 7 bases from J, the junction contained 7 bases not matched to a gene. The CDR3, as DNA: TGTGCCAGCAGTTACTTCAGGGGGATCTCGCAGCCCCAGCATTTT. Translation: CASSYFRGISQPQHF.

The chain joins TRBV12-3 or TRBV12-4 to TRBJ2-2; 7 bases align to TRBD2. V lost 2 bases and J lost 5; bases outside the gene matches: 5. This CDR3 contains 15 residues. The chain's CDR3 is CASSLNPSGTGELFF. The CDR3 DNA is TGTGCCAGCAGTTTAAATCCTAGCGGAACCGGGGAGCTGTTTTTT.

This clonotype was detected only a few times. The chain combines TRBV20-1 with TRBJ1-5; D unresolved. This CDR3 has 12 amino acids. The V gene lost 7 bases and the J gene lost 4 bases, with 11 bases spanning the gap. Germline loops: CDR1 DFQATT, CDR2 SNEGSKA (reference sequence). The CDR3 sequence is CSVGGNNQPQHF. Here the CDR3 DNA reads TGCAGTGTTGGAGGAAATAATCAGCCCCAGCATTTT.

The rearrangement links TRBV29-1 to TRBJ1-2; D remains unclear. Germline V gene lookup returns CDR1 SQVTM and CDR2 ANQGSEA. The CDR3 is 11 residues long. The germline V and J ends were trimmed by 4 bases and 2 bases, with 5 bases remaining between them. The CDR3 loop reads CSVGRNYGYTF. The CDR3 coding sequence is TGCAGCGTTGGCAGAAACTATGGCTACACCTTC.

The DNA of the CDR3 is TGCAGTGCTAGAGATTCCGGACTAGCCTACGAGCAGTACTTC. Translated: CSARDSGLAYEQYF. V and J are TRBV20-1 and TRBJ2-7; 7 bases line up with TRBD2. The CDR3 extends over 14 amino acids. Trimming took 0 bases from V and 2 from J; bases not matched to a gene: 4. CDR1 and CDR2 from the germline V gene are DFQATT and SNEGSKA (reference sequence).

The genes are TRBV11-2 and TRBJ2-1; D call uncertain. The CDR3 sequence is 18 residues long. Germline V gene data show CDR1 as SGHAT and CDR2 as FQNNGV. V was shortened by 5 bases and J by 3 bases, with 23 bases between the two germline ends. The CDR3 region is CASSAKGPANMLYNEQFF. For the CDR3, the DNA is TGTGCCAGCAGCGCAAAAGGGCCGGCCAATATGCTCTACAATGAGCAGTTCTTC.

The chain recombines TRBV11-3 with TRBJ2-1; no clear D. The CDR3 loop spans 14 amino acids. Germline-derived CDR1 and CDR2 are SGHNT and YENEEA. The germline V and J ends were trimmed by 2 bases and 4 bases, with 9 bases remaining between them. DNA of the CDR3: TGTGCCAGCAGCTTACAAGGAGAATACAATGAGCAGTTCTTC. Translating it yields CASSLQGEYNEQFF.

This chain uses TRBV20-1 with TRBJ2-1, with TRBD2 identical over 9 bases. Germline trimming cut 1 base from V and 6 bases from J; bases unmatched to any gene: 13. The CDR3 loop spans 17 amino acids. Germline V gene lookup returns CDR1 DFQATT and CDR2 SNEGSKA (reference sequence). The CDR3 loop is CSARGFLAGDLGNEQFF. The CDR3 bases are TGCAGTGCTAGAGGCTTCTTAGCGGGAGACCTCGGCAATGAGCAGTTCTTC.

A few counts support this clonotype. The junction and the germline gene differ at one end; a read error may be behind it. The V call is TRBV10-3, the J call TRBJ2-1, with D perhaps being TRBD1 or TRBD2 (6 bases each). Germline assignment: CDR1 ENHRY and CDR2 SYGVKD. The CDR3 runs to 16 residues. As DNA, the CDR3 is TGTGCCATCAGAGAGTCGACTGGGGGGACATACAATGAGCAGTTCTTC. Translated: CAIRESTGGTYNEQFF.

The chain couples TRBV20-1 to TRBJ1-3; D gene unclear. The V gene lost 3 bases and the J gene lost 0 bases, with 12 bases spanning the gap. Germline V CDR1 and CDR2: DFQATT, SNEGSKA (reference sequence). The length of the CDR3 is 15 residues. CDR3 coding DNA: TGCAGTGCTAGCCACAGAGCCCGCTCTGGAAACACCATATATTTT. Amino acid sequence: CSASHRARSGNTIYF.

This clonotype was detected only a few times. The V gene is TRBV7-2, the J gene TRBJ2-7; 7 nucleotides agree with TRBD1. The CDR3 loop spans 11 amino acids. The V gene's germline CDR1 is SGHTA and CDR2 FQGNSA. Unmatched junction bases numbered 3, after V lost 5 bases and J lost 8 bases. The CDR3 protein is CASSPGQQQYF. Here the CDR3 DNA reads TGTGCCAGCAGCCCGGGACAGCAGCAGTACTTC.

This clonotype was counted ten times or more. The V call is TRBV10-3, the J call TRBJ2-5; D may be TRBD1 (7 bases). This CDR3 comprises 14 residues. Looked up from germline, CDR1 is ENHRY and CDR2 is SYGVKD. Trimming took 6 bases from V and 4 from J, leaving 15 bases between them. The CDR3 bases are TGTGCCATCAGCGGTCAGGGGGGTGGAGAGACCCAGTACTTC. Its protein product is CAISGQGGGETQYF.

This clonotype was seen a handful of times. CDR3: CASTIRGGRDTGELFF. CDR3 DNA: TGTGCCAGCACCATAAGGGGCGGGAGGGACACCGGGGAGCTGTTTTTT. The chain is built from TRBV3-1 and TRBJ2-2; 9 bases are shared with TRBD2. The CDR3 runs 16 residues. CDR1 is LGHDT, CDR2 YNNKEL, per germline (reference sequence). Germline trimming cut 7 bases from V and 3 bases from J; bases unmatched to any gene: 9. Using reference TRBV3-1 and TRBJ2-2 for the parts outside the CDR3, the full variable domain is DTAVSQTPKYLVTQMGNDKSIKCEQNLGHDTMYWYKQDSKKFLKIMFSYNNKELIINETVPNRFSPKSPDKAHLNLHINSLELGDSAVYFCASTIRGGRDTGELFFGEGSRLTVL.

This clonotype has only a few counts. The rearrangement joins TRBV15 to TRBJ2-7; possibly TRBD1 for D (6 bases). Trimming shortened V by 4 bases and J by 6 bases, and 13 bases separated the two germline ends. In germline, CDR1 is LNHNV, CDR2 YYDKDF (reference sequence). This CDR3 spans 13 amino acids. The CDR3 loop is CATSKQGLSEQYF. The CDR3 region has the DNA TGTGCCACCAGCAAGCAGGGGTTGAGCGAGCAGTACTTC.

This clonotype was picked up a small number of times. This chain connects TRBV27 to TRBJ2-2, with D possibly TRBD2 on 5 matching bases. The CDR3 is 16 residues long. V lost 3 bases and J 0 bases, leaving 11 bases between the germline ends. Germline V gene sequence: CDR1 MNHEY, CDR2 SMNVEV (reference sequence). The DNA of the CDR3 is TGTGCCAGCAGTTTTCAGGCCGGGGCGAACACCGGGGAGCTGTTTTTT. Its translation is CASSFQAGANTGELFF.

The V call is TRBV27, the J call TRBJ2-2; the D gene is possibly TRBD2 (6 bases). The CDR3 is 16 residues long. Germline V gives CDR1 MNHEY, CDR2 SMNVEV (reference sequence). V gave up 7 bases and J gave up 1 base, with 16 bases separating them. The CDR3 protein is CASTGLRTMNTGELFF. CDR3 nucleotides: TGTGCCAGCACCGGACTAAGGACAATGAACACCGGGGAGCTGTTTTTT.

In this sample, this clonotype turned up many times. The chain links TRBV12-3 or TRBV12-4 to TRBJ2-1; possibly TRBD2 for D (5 bases). Trimming stripped 2 bases from V and 4 bases from J, with 9 bases between. The CDR3 is 14 residues long. The CDR3 DNA reads as TGTGCCAGCAGTTTATCCCGACTATACAATGAGCAGTTCTTC. It yields the protein CASSLSRLYNEQFF.

Only a few counts were recorded for this clonotype. This chain's CDR3 is CASSLLLAGGLTYEQYF. The CDR3 coding sequence is TGCGCCAGCAGCTTGTTACTAGCGGGAGGGTTGACCTACGAGCAGTACTTC. V is TRBV5-1 and J is TRBJ2-7, with 13 bases fitting TRBD2. From germline, CDR1 is SGHRS and CDR2 YFSETQ. The CDR3 is 17 residues long. The V and J ends lost 1 base and 2 bases, in that order; junction bases with no gene match: 6. Filled out from reference TRBV5-1 and TRBJ2-7, the complete variable domain reads KAGVTQTPRYLIKTRGQQVTLSCSPISGHRSVSWYQQTPGQGLQFLFEYFSETQRNKGNFPGRFSGRQFSNSRSEMNVSTLELGDSALYLCASSLLLAGGLTYEQYFGPGTRLTVT.

The chain has TRBV2 and TRBJ2-3; 10 bases are shared with TRBD2. This CDR3 is 16 amino acids long. Germline CDR1 is SNHLY and CDR2 is FYNNEI. Losses at the gene ends were 7 bases for V and 2 bases for J; bases not matched to a gene: 9. The CDR3 here is CASTFGLAELTDTQYF. Here the CDR3 DNA reads TGTGCCAGCACTTTTGGACTAGCGGAACTCACAGATACGCAGTATTTT.

This clonotype has more than one count but fewer than ten. CDR3: CASSQERLAAHNEQFF. The DNA of the CDR3 is TGCGCCAGCAGCCAAGAAAGGCTAGCGGCCCACAATGAGCAGTTCTTC. This chain uses TRBV4-3 with TRBJ2-1; TRBD2 matches 7 bases. The length of the CDR3 is 16 residues. V gave up 0 bases and J gave up 5 bases; unmatched junction bases: 7. Germline values: CDR1 LGHNA, CDR2 YSLEER.

This clonotype was detected ten times or more. The chain employs TRBV5-1 and TRBJ2-7; tentative D call: TRBD2 (6 bases). The CDR3 contains 14 residues. The germline gives CDR1 SGHRS, CDR2 YFSETQ. V was clipped by 0 bases and J by 2 bases, with 9 bases between them. CDR3 nucleotide sequence: TGCGCCAGCAGCTTGGGCGGGGCCCCCTACGAGCAGTACTTC. Its translation is CASSLGGAPYEQYF.

V is TRBV7-8 and J is TRBJ2-3; 9 nucleotides agree with TRBD2. This CDR3 spans 18 amino acids. The V gene end was trimmed by 5 bases and the J gene end by 1 base; junction bases not matched to a gene: 13. Germline CDR1 and CDR2: SGHVS and FQNEAQ. CDR3 sequence: CASSQLKLIAGGTDTQYF. CDR3 in DNA: TGTGCCAGCAGCCAACTCAAGCTCATAGCGGGGGGCACAGATACGCAGTATTTT.

This clonotype has just a few counts. This sequence joins TRBV2 and TRBJ2-2, with D possibly TRBD1 on 5 matching bases. Germline V gene data show CDR1 as SNHLY and CDR2 as FYNNEI. Between the trimmed V and J ends, which lost 11 bases and 6 bases, there was a span of 13 bases. The CDR3 has 12 residues. DNA of the CDR3: TGTGCCGGCAATCAAGGGGCCGGGGAGCTGTTTTTT. Its translation is CAGNQGAGELFF.

V usage is TRBV5-4 and J usage is TRBJ2-3; no definite D call. CDR1 and CDR2 from the germline V gene are SGHNT and YYREEE (reference sequence). V was trimmed by 10 bases and J by 6 bases, leaving 18 bases between them. The CDR3 runs 13 residues. The CDR3 DNA sequence: TGTGCCCTACCCAAACAGCCGCGGGATACGCAGTATTTT. This codes for CALPKQPRDTQYF.

V usage is TRBV20-1 and J usage is TRBJ2-7; 7 bases align to TRBD1. The CDR3 covers 12 residues. From germline, CDR1 is DFQATT and CDR2 SNEGSKA (reference sequence). V gave up 7 bases and J gave up 5 bases; unmatched junction bases: 8. The CDR3 sequence is CSVTGVSNEQYF. The CDR3 DNA reads TGCAGTGTTACAGGGGTATCCAACGAGCAGTACTTC.